Below, 32 T cell receptor beta chains from the same sample are listed, as sequenced in a study of identical twins. TCRdb re-called the 5' RACE reads through MiXCR, storing one row per CDR3 protein. The top ten clones hold 7.5% to 8.5% of a sample with 150,000 or so distinct CDR3 sequences, roughly 3.5% of them seen once. The sequenced material came from memory T cells sorted from blood. These receptors all come from a man aged 18 to 30 in good health.

This clonotype appeared many times. This sequence joins TRBV24-1 and TRBJ2-1; D is unresolved. The germline CDR1 and CDR2 sequences are KGHDR and SFDVKD. The length of the CDR3 is 15 residues. The ends were cut back, 3 bases at V and 5 bases at J, with 13 bases in the middle. CDR3 loop: CATSDPVRSNNEQFF. Here the CDR3 DNA reads TGTGCCACCAGTGATCCCGTGAGGAGCAACAATGAGCAGTTCTTC.

This clonotype was seen many times. The chain employs TRBV11-2 and TRBJ2-1; 7 bases align to TRBD2. CDR1 is SGHAT and CDR2 is FQNNGV in the germline V gene. Trimming removed 0 bases from V and 9 bases from J; junction bases left unmatched: 2. The CDR3 runs 13 residues. In DNA, the CDR3 is TGTGCCAGCAGCTTAGATTGGGAGGGTGAGCAGTTCTTC. Its protein product is CASSLDWEGEQFF.

About this clonotype: A much more abundant neighbour one base away suggests this may be a read error. V is TRBV4-2 and J is TRBJ1-3, with D hard to call. Germline V gene sequence: CDR1 LGHNA, CDR2 YNFKEQ. The CDR3 runs to 15 residues. V lost 4 bases and J 2 bases, leaving 12 bases between the germline ends. The CDR3 here is CASSPWCAAGNTIYF. The CDR3 DNA follows: TGTGCCAGCAGCCCCTGGTGCGCGGCTGGAAACACCATATATTTT.

This clonotype has at least ten counts. J is TRBJ2-1 and V is TRBV12-3 or TRBV12-4; D possibly corresponds to TRBD1 (5 bases). The CDR3 contains 12 residues. Trimming cost V 5 bases and J 9 bases, with 11 bases left between them. CDR3 sequence (DNA): TGTGCCAGCAGTAGGGGTATTGGTGAGCAGTTCTTC. The encoded protein is CASSRGIGEQFF.

There are many counts of this clonotype. This chain uses TRBV20-1 with TRBJ1-5; no clear D gene. This CDR3 has 13 residues. The germline V and J ends were trimmed by 1 base and 3 bases, with 7 bases remaining between them. CDR1 is DFQATT and CDR2 is SNEGSKA in the germline V gene (reference sequence). CDR3 sequence (DNA): TGCAGTGCTAGAGCGAATAACAATCAGCCCCAGCATTTT. Amino acids: CSARANNNQPQHF.

This clonotype was seen at least ten times. The V and J genes are TRBV5-1 and TRBJ1-2; 10 bases align to TRBD1. The V gene end was trimmed by 4 bases and the J gene end by 8 bases; junction bases not matched to a gene: 11. This CDR3 is built from 15 residues. Germline lookup yields CDR1 SGHRS and CDR2 YFSETQ. CDR3 region: CASSPYVGTGEGYTF. CDR3 in DNA: TGCGCCAGCAGCCCCTACGTCGGGACAGGGGAAGGCTACACCTTC.

This chain joins TRBV4-1 and TRBJ1-2; D is unclear. Germline CDR1 is MGHRA and CDR2 is YSYEKL. The CDR3 is 14 residues long. The germline V and J ends were trimmed by 3 bases and 9 bases, with 17 bases remaining between them. DNA for the CDR3: TGCGCCAGCAGCCAGGCACAAGGGTTGGATCGCTACACCTTC. Amino acid sequence: CASSQAQGLDRYTF.

This clonotype was detected many times. The rearrangement uses TRBV5-1 and TRBJ2-5, with 8 bases that match TRBD1. CDR3 length equals 16 residues. CDR1 SGHRS and CDR2 YFSETQ come from the germline V gene. With V trimmed by 1 base and J by 3 bases, 8 bases remained unmatched. CDR3 sequence (DNA): TGCGCCAGCAGCTTGTCAGGGGGCTCTGTCAAAGAGACCCAGTACTTC. Encoded protein: CASSLSGGSVKETQYF. The whole variable domain, filled in from reference TRBV5-1 and TRBJ2-5, reads KAGVTQTPRYLIKTRGQQVTLSCSPISGHRSVSWYQQTPGQGLQFLFEYFSETQRNKGNFPGRFSGRQFSNSRSEMNVSTLELGDSALYLCASSLSGGSVKETQYFGPGTRLLVL.

This clonotype has at least ten counts. The chain carries TRBV27 and TRBJ2-5; D is unresolved. Germline V gene lookup returns CDR1 MNHEY and CDR2 SMNVEV (reference sequence). Trimming shortened V by 8 bases and J by 2 bases, and 12 bases separated the two germline ends. This CDR3 comprises 13 residues. The CDR3 DNA is TGTGCCAGCGGAGACGGTAGACAAGAGACCCAGTACTTC. Protein: CASGDGRQETQYF.

Many counts were recorded for this clonotype. This rearrangement joins TRBV2 to TRBJ2-1; tentatively, D is TRBD2 (5 bases). Germline assignment: CDR1 SNHLY and CDR2 FYNNEI. This CDR3 has 16 amino acids. The V end was cut by 0 bases, the J end by 3 bases, with 12 bases between. As DNA, the CDR3 is TGTGCCAGCAGTGAAGCGGCGCTAGAGGGCTACAATGAGCAGTTCTTC. This gives the protein CASSEAALEGYNEQFF.

This clonotype was observed many times. The chain employs TRBV20-1 and TRBJ2-3; D not resolved. Germline V lookup: CDR1 DFQATT, CDR2 SNEGSKA (reference sequence). The CDR3 is 15 amino acids. V lost 0 bases to trimming and J lost 1 base, with 11 bases between them. The CDR3 region is CSARDGVTRTDTQYF. In nucleotides, the CDR3 is TGCAGTGCTAGAGATGGCGTTACCCGCACAGATACGCAGTATTTT.

This clonotype was recorded at least ten times. This chain connects TRBV11-2 to TRBJ1-1; D gene ambiguous. V was pared by 3 bases and J by 0 bases, with 8 bases between. Germline-derived CDR1 and CDR2 are SGHAT and FQNNGV. The CDR3 spans 14 residues. The CDR3 DNA sequence: TGTGCCAGCAGCTTGGTTTCACTGAACACTGAAGCTTTCTTT. This gives the protein CASSLVSLNTEAFF.

This clonotype has a count of ten or more. The gene calls are TRBV12-3 or TRBV12-4 and TRBJ2-3; no firm D call. The CDR3 spans 13 residues. V lost 4 bases, J lost 7 bases, and 12 bases lay in between. CDR3 in DNA: TGTGCCAGCAGTTCCTCCCAGGTTCATACGCAGTATTTT. Amino acids: CASSSSQVHTQYF.

This clonotype was seen repeatedly, ten times or more. This chain links TRBV4-3 with TRBJ2-2; weak D call: TRBD1 (5 bases). CDR3 size: 15 residues. The ends were cut back, 3 bases at V and 6 bases at J, with 14 bases in the middle. Germline V gene lookup returns CDR1 LGHNA and CDR2 YSLEER. CDR3 nucleotides: TGCGCCAGCAGCCAGCGGACAACAACGGCCGGGGAGCTGTTTTTT. It specifies CASSQRTTTAGELFF.

This clonotype has a count of ten or more. The chain recombines TRBV19 with TRBJ1-1; D gene uncertain. This CDR3 is 13 amino acids long. CDR1 is LNHDA and CDR2 is SQIVND in the germline V gene (reference sequence). The V gene lost 0 bases and the J gene lost 8 bases, with 10 bases spanning the gap. CDR3 in amino acids: CASSIDPQWEAFF. The CDR3 coding sequence is TGTGCCAGTAGTATAGACCCTCAGTGGGAAGCTTTCTTT. The complete variable domain, with remaining parts taken from reference TRBV19 and TRBJ1-1, reads DGGITQSPKYLFRKEGQNVTLSCEQNLNHDAMYWYRQDPGQGLRLIYYSQIVNDFQKGDIAEGYSVSREKKESFPLTVTSAQKNPTAFYLCASSIDPQWEAFFGQGTRLTVV.

On this clonotype: This may arise from a read error, as a much more abundant clone is one base away. Lacking the conserved final phenylalanine or tryptophan, this CDR3 likely reflects a read error. The chain is built from TRBV24-1 and TRBJ2-7; D is unclear. CDR1 and CDR2 from the germline V gene are KGHDR and SFDVKD. The V and J ends lost 9 bases and 5 bases respectively, with 19 bases between them. The CDR3 sequence is 14 residues long. The CDR3 protein is CATPVQPRRHEQYG. The CDR3 bases are TGTGCCACCCCCGTTCAGCCTCGGCGCCACGAGCAGTACGGC.

This clonotype was seen at least ten times. V and J are TRBV4-3 and TRBJ2-4; D possibly corresponds to TRBD1 (6 bases). Germline V gene data show CDR1 as LGHNA and CDR2 as YSLEER. The CDR3 runs 15 residues. V was cut by 4 bases and J by 1 base, with 11 bases left in between. Written as DNA, the CDR3 is TGCGCCAGCAGCCGGGAAGACAGGGCCAAAAACATTCAGTACTTC. Translated: CASSREDRAKNIQYF.

This clonotype was picked up many times. J is TRBJ1-6 and V is TRBV20-1; D is perhaps TRBD1 (5 bases). CDR1 is DFQATT, CDR2 SNEGSKA, per germline (reference sequence). The CDR3 spans 16 residues. Trimming took 4 bases from V and 5 from J, leaving 18 bases between them. The CDR3 here is CSANAPGPINNSPLHF. The CDR3 DNA reads as TGCAGTGCTAACGCTCCGGGACCGATTAATAATTCACCCCTCCACTTT.

In its sample, this clonotype was seen many times. The chain links TRBV29-1 to TRBJ1-5; 8 bases fit TRBD1. Unmatched junction bases numbered 6, after V lost 4 bases and J lost 7 bases. The CDR3 totals 13 residues. From germline, CDR1 is SQVTM and CDR2 ANQGSEA. CDR3 region: CSVGQGLGQPQHF. As DNA, the CDR3 is TGCAGCGTTGGACAGGGGTTGGGGCAGCCCCAGCATTTT.

There are many counts of this clonotype. This sequence joins TRBV7-7 and TRBJ2-1; 10 nucleotides agree with TRBD2. The germline CDR1 and CDR2 sequences are SSHAT and FNYEAQ (reference sequence). J gave up 10 bases and V 5 bases, and 5 bases lay outside the gene matches. CDR3 length: 13 residues. The CDR3 DNA is TGTGCCAGCAGCCCCCAACTAGCGGGAGAGCAGTTCTTC. Its protein product is CASSPQLAGEQFF. Full variable domain (remainder filled in from reference TRBV7-7 and TRBJ2-1): GAGVSQSPRYKVTKRGQDVTLRCDPISSHATLYWYQQALGQGPEFLTYFNYEAQPDKSGLPSDRFSAERPEGSISTLTIQRTEQRDSAMYRCASSPQLAGEQFFGPGTRLTVL.

The chain links TRBV5-1 to TRBJ2-7; D not certain. This CDR3 spans 14 amino acids. V shed 0 bases and J shed 2 bases, with 9 bases lying between them. Germline loops: CDR1 SGHRS, CDR2 YFSETQ. DNA of the CDR3: TGCGCCAGCAGCTTGGTTGCCGGTGCCTACGAGCAGTACTTC. The encoded protein is CASSLVAGAYEQYF. The entire variable domain, with the rest obtained from reference TRBV5-1 and TRBJ2-7, is as follows: KAGVTQTPRYLIKTRGQQVTLSCSPISGHRSVSWYQQTPGQGLQFLFEYFSETQRNKGNFPGRFSGRQFSNSRSEMNVSTLELGDSALYLCASSLVAGAYEQYFGPGTRLTVT.

The sample holds a few counts of this clonotype. CDR3 region: CSARKVDGRYEQYF. The DNA for the CDR3 is TGCAGTGCTAGAAAAGTCGACGGTCGGTACGAGCAGTACTTC. The chain links TRBV20-1 to TRBJ2-7; D gene uncertain. The germline V gene encodes CDR1 DFQATT and CDR2 SNEGSKA (reference sequence). The CDR3 loop spans 14 amino acids. Trimming removed 2 bases at V and 4 bases at J, with 15 bases between.

In its sample, this clonotype was seen many times. CDR3 in amino acids: CASSSPDRASYEQYF. The CDR3 DNA is TGTGCCAGCAGCTCGCCAGACAGGGCATCCTACGAGCAGTACTTC. The gene calls are TRBV7-2 and TRBJ2-7, with 7 bases aligning to TRBD1. This CDR3 contains 15 residues. V shed 4 bases, J shed 1 base, and the junction held 7 bases outside the gene matches. Germline CDR1 SGHTA, CDR2 FQGNSA.

This clonotype appeared many times. The chain links TRBV3-1 to TRBJ2-1; the D gene is possibly TRBD1 (5 bases). This CDR3 is built from 15 residues. With 4 bases removed from V and 3 bases from J, the gap between germline ends came to 13 bases. CDR1 is LGHDT and CDR2 is YNNKEL in the germline V gene (reference sequence). This CDR3 reads CASSPRQFDYNEQFF. CDR3 sequence (DNA): TGTGCCAGCAGCCCTCGACAGTTTGACTACAATGAGCAGTTCTTC.

This clonotype was observed many times. The chain couples TRBV20-1 to TRBJ2-1; 7 bases line up with TRBD2. Germline-derived CDR1 and CDR2 are DFQATT and SNEGSKA (reference sequence). CDR3 size: 14 residues. The J segment lost 6 bases and the V segment lost 6 bases, leaving 11 bases of the junction unmatched. The CDR3 region is CSATPGREPNEQFF. The CDR3 region has the DNA TGCAGTGCCACCCCGGGGCGGGAGCCCAATGAGCAGTTCTTC.

This clonotype was seen many times. The rearrangement links TRBV7-8 to TRBJ2-7, with no clear D. With 5 bases removed from V and 3 bases from J, the gap between germline ends came to 14 bases. The CDR3 length is 14 residues. Germline V lookup: CDR1 SGHVS, CDR2 FQNEAQ. CDR3 residues: CASSQEITDYEQYF. CDR3 sequence (DNA): TGTGCCAGCAGCCAAGAAATCACGGACTACGAGCAGTACTTC.

This clonotype was detected many times. This rearrangement joins TRBV5-1 to TRBJ2-7, with D hard to call. Trimming pared 7 bases from V and 5 bases from J, leaving 16 bases between. The CDR3 consists of 13 residues. Germline lookup yields CDR1 SGHRS and CDR2 YFSETQ. As DNA, the CDR3 is TGCGCCAGCCGCAGGACCAGTGGGAACGAGCAGTACTTC. Residues: CASRRTSGNEQYF.

Many counts were recorded for this clonotype. The chain combines TRBV6-6 with TRBJ2-2, with D unresolved. V lost 7 bases and J 4 bases, leaving 10 bases between the germline ends. The CDR3 covers 13 residues. Germline assignment: CDR1 MNHNY and CDR2 SVGAGI (reference sequence). The CDR3 is CASTTFTTGELFF. The DNA of the CDR3 is TGTGCCAGCACTACTTTCACCACCGGGGAGCTGTTTTTT.

The sample holds many counts of this clonotype. The genes are TRBV7-9 and TRBJ2-5; D ambiguous. V was clipped by 5 bases and J by 3 bases, with 7 bases between them. CDR1 and CDR2 from the germline V gene are SEHNR and FQNEAQ (reference sequence). The CDR3 consists of 12 residues. In nucleotides, the CDR3 is TGTGCCAGCAGCCGTCCTGAAGAGACCCAGTACTTC. The encoded protein is CASSRPEETQYF.

This clonotype was seen ten or more times. The chain employs TRBV5-1 and TRBJ2-2; D is undetermined. V was trimmed by 7 bases and J by 5 bases, leaving 15 bases between them. The CDR3 is made up of 14 amino acids. CDR1 SGHRS and CDR2 YFSETQ come from the germline V gene. CDR3 loop: CASYKTWGTGELFF. In DNA form, the CDR3 reads TGCGCCAGCTACAAAACGTGGGGTACCGGGGAGCTGTTTTTT. Full variable domain (rest looked up from reference TRBV5-1 and TRBJ2-2): KAGVTQTPRYLIKTRGQQVTLSCSPISGHRSVSWYQQTPGQGLQFLFEYFSETQRNKGNFPGRFSGRQFSNSRSEMNVSTLELGDSALYLCASYKTWGTGELFFGEGSRLTVL.

This clonotype was counted ten times or more. The chain recombines TRBV29-1 with TRBJ2-2, with a weak D call TRBD1 (6 bases). Trimming shortened V by 5 bases and J by 2 bases, and 15 bases separated the two germline ends. Germline CDR1 is SQVTM and CDR2 is ANQGSEA. This CDR3 is 15 amino acids long. CDR3 protein: CSVTRHGTNTGELFF. DNA of the CDR3: TGCAGCGTTACCCGACACGGGACAAACACCGGGGAGCTGTTTTTT.

This clonotype was counted ten times or more. V is TRBV15 and J is TRBJ2-7; 8 bases are shared with TRBD2. V dropped 0 bases and J dropped 2; count of bases not matched to a gene: 6. Germline loops: CDR1 LNHNV, CDR2 YYDKDF (reference sequence). The CDR3 loop spans 16 amino acids. For the CDR3, the DNA is TGTGCCACCAGCAGAGATAGACTAGCGCTTCCCTACGAGCAGTACGTC. Its protein is CATSRDRLALPYEQYV.